Listed here are 22 T cell receptor beta chains from one sample, sequenced in a study of T cell clonality in common variable immunodeficiency. Sequencing used immunoSEQ multiplex PCR; TCRdb keeps in-frame clones, though not all of them. Reported are 40,000 to 50,000 clones, none seen only once; the ten largest carry around 6.3%. The sequencing sample was made of peripheral blood mononuclear cells. Source of these receptors: a person aged 18 to 75 in good health.

This clone was seen at least ten times. Coverage ceases 3 residues before the CDR3 finishes, and the germline J gene fills in the end. This sequence joins TRBV5-1 and TRBJ2-3; 12 positions agree with TRBD2. The V and J ends lost 3 bases and 2 bases, in that order; junction bases with no gene match: 4. The CDR3 has 16 residues. Per the germline V gene, CDR1 is SGHRS and CDR2 is YFSETQ. The CDR3 bases that were read are TGCGCCAGCAGCTCCGGGACTAGCGGGTCCACAGATACG. This translates into CASSSGTSGSTDT. The CDR3 in its entirety is CASSSGTSGSTDTQYF.

On this clone: Coverage ceases 3 residues before the CDR3 finishes, and the germline J gene fills in the end. This chain joins TRBV30 and TRBJ2-4, with D perhaps TRBD1 (6 bases). This CDR3 is 14 amino acids long. From germline, CDR1 is GTSNPN and CDR2 SVGIG (reference sequence). CDR3 sequence: CAWSTQTGSGGQYF. Incomplete CDR3 DNA: TGTGCCTGGAGTACTCAAACAGGGTCCGGTGGT.

At least ten counts were recorded for this clone. Sequencing ends 3 residues short of the CDR3 end; the germline J gene provides the rest. J is TRBJ2-2 and V is TRBV5-6; the match to TRBD1 covers 7 bases. This CDR3 has 14 amino acids. Germline V gene data show CDR1 as SGHDT and CDR2 as YYEEEE. V trimming: 3 bases; J trimming: 7 bases; junction bases outside the gene matches: 6. The DNA read from the CDR3 is TGTGCCAGCAGCTCCGGACAGGCACGCGGGGAG. Protein: CASSSGQARGE. The entire CDR3 protein reads CASSSGQARGELFF.

This clone was seen repeatedly, ten times or more. The CDR3 protein is CASSLVPGDGYTF. The CDR3 bases that were read are TGTGCCAGCAGCTTAGTTCCAGGGGATGGC. V usage is TRBV7-2 and J usage is TRBJ1-2; TRBD1 might be the D (6 bases). The read falls 3 residues short of the CDR3 end, and the missing part is taken from the germline J gene. The V end was cut by 1 base, the J end by 6 bases, with 9 bases between. The CDR3 loop spans 13 amino acids. Germline loops: CDR1 SGHTA, CDR2 FQGNSA.

This clone was seen at least ten times. CDR3 bases read: TGCGCCAGCAGCTTGGATGGACAGCTGAGCTATAATTCACCC. Encoded protein: CASSLDGQLSYNSP. The entire CDR3 protein reads CASSLDGQLSYNSPLHF. The rearrangement uses TRBV5-1 and TRBJ1-6; the D gene is possibly TRBD1 (6 bases). The read ends 3 residues before the CDR3 terminus; that terminus is restored from the germline J gene. This CDR3 has 17 amino acids. Germline-derived CDR1 and CDR2 are SGHRS and YFSETQ. The V end was cut by 0 bases, the J end by 3 bases, with 13 bases between.

This clone was seen only a few times. The read halts 3 residues ahead of the CDR3 end, with the missing end drawn from the germline J gene. This sequence joins TRBV18 and TRBJ1-2; D is perhaps TRBD1 (6 bases). There are 15 residues in the CDR3. CDR1 and CDR2 from the germline V gene are KGHSH and LQKENI. The sequenced part of the CDR3 DNA is TGTGCCAGCTCACCACCGGGGCAGGGGTCCTACGAC. Translation: CASSPPGQGSYD. The whole CDR3 region reads CASSPPGQGSYDYTF. Supplemented by reference TRBV18 and TRBJ1-2, the full variable domain reads NAGVMQNPRHLVRRRGQEARLRCSPMKGHSHVYWYRQLPEEGLKFMVYLQKENIIDESGMPKERFSAEFPKEGPSILRIQQVVRGDSAAYFCASSPPGQGSYDYTFGSGTRLTVV.

This clone was counted at least ten times. The read falls 3 residues short of the CDR3 end, and the missing part is taken from the germline J gene. The chain has TRBV5-1 and TRBJ2-6, with TRBD1 as a possible D gene (5 bases). Trimming stripped 4 bases from V and 2 bases from J, with 7 bases between. The CDR3 consists of 14 residues. CDR1 is SGHRS, CDR2 YFSETQ, per germline. CDR3 region: CASSPGPGANVLTF. The CDR3 DNA, read in part, is TGCGCCAGCAGCCCAGGGCCTGGGGCCAACGTC.

This clone has ten or more counts. Read data end 3 residues before the CDR3 end; the end is taken from the germline J gene. The chain links TRBV11-2 to TRBJ2-7; 8 bases align to TRBD1. Trimming at V came to 5 bases and at J to 3 bases, leaving 6 bases not matched to a gene. The CDR3 length is 14 residues. Germline V gene data show CDR1 as SGHAT and CDR2 as FQNNGV. CDR3 residues: CASSTDRGSYEQYF. The CDR3 DNA, read in part, is TGTGCCAGCAGCACCGACAGGGGCAGCTACGAG.

This clone has ten or more counts. The DNA ends 3 residues before the CDR3 does, and the rest of the CDR3 is filled in from the germline J gene. The same CDR3 can be traced to other DNA sequences in this sample. This chain links TRBV27 with TRBJ2-3, with 7 nucleotides matching TRBD1. This CDR3 has 14 residues. Germline V gives CDR1 MNHEY, CDR2 SMNVEV (reference sequence). With 5 bases clipped from V and 1 base from J, the junction kept 3 bases outside the gene matches. Incomplete CDR3 DNA: TGTGCCAGCAGTACAAGGGGGCGCACAGATACG. It translates to CASSTRGRTDT. The complete CDR3 sequence is CASSTRGRTDTQYF.

This clone was seen a few times. The read halts 3 residues ahead of the CDR3 end, with the missing end drawn from the germline J gene. This rearrangement joins TRBV10-2 to TRBJ2-5; 8 bases line up with TRBD2. CDR3 size: 15 residues. Germline CDR1 is WSHSY and CDR2 is SAAADI. V shed 3 bases, J shed 5 bases, and the junction held 8 bases outside the gene matches. CDR3 DNA, as far as it was read: TGCGCCAGCAGTGAACGGGGGGGCCAAAAGGAGACC. Translation: CASSERGGQKET. The full CDR3 reads CASSERGGQKETQYF.

This clone has ten or more counts. The read terminates 3 residues ahead of where the CDR3 ends, so the germline J gene completes it. V usage is TRBV6-2 or TRBV6-3 and J usage is TRBJ2-1; 8 bases are shared with TRBD2. This CDR3 comprises 12 residues. J was trimmed by 7 bases and V by 7 bases; bases with no gene match: 3. Germline lookup yields CDR1 MNHEY and CDR2 SVGEGT. The part of the CDR3 DNA that was read is TGTGCCAGCAAGGAGCGGGGGAATGAG. Translated: CASKERGNE. The entire CDR3 reads CASKERGNEQFF.

This clone was picked up a small number of times. The CDR3 extends 3 residues past the end of the read, so its final part is completed from the germline J gene. V and J are TRBV25-1 and TRBJ1-2, with 7 bases that match TRBD1. Germline V CDR1 and CDR2: MGHDK, SYGVNS. The CDR3 has 14 amino acids. The V and J ends lost 3 bases and 4 bases, in that order; junction bases with no gene match: 5. The CDR3 DNA, read in part, is TGTGCCAGCAGTGAGCAGGGGGTGATCTATGGC. This encodes CASSEQGVIYG. The full CDR3 is CASSEQGVIYGYTF.

There are many counts of this clone. The CDR3 goes on 3 residues after the read ends, and that part is filled in from the germline J gene. The chain has TRBV7-2 and TRBJ2-2, with D tentatively TRBD1 (5 bases). The CDR3 runs 14 residues. Germline CDR1 SGHTA, CDR2 FQGNSA. V lost 3 bases and J lost 5, with 10 bases in between. The sequenced CDR3 bases are TGTGCCAGCAGCTTTAGGGGCCGAACCGGGGAG. This sequence encodes CASSFRGRTGE. The whole CDR3 protein reads CASSFRGRTGELFF.

This clone was observed many times. The read falls 3 residues short of the CDR3 end, and the missing part is taken from the germline J gene. Other nucleotide sequences in the sample specify the same CDR3. The chain combines TRBV14 with TRBJ1-2; D is possibly TRBD1 (6 bases). From germline, CDR1 is SGHDN and CDR2 FVKESK. Deletions cut 5 bases from V and 0 bases from J, with 7 bases between. This CDR3 is 13 amino acids long. This CDR3 reads CASSRTANYGYTF. The part of the CDR3 DNA that was read is TGTGCCAGCAGCAGGACAGCTAACTATGGC.

Many counts were recorded for this clone. Sequencing ends 3 residues short of the CDR3 end; the germline J gene provides the rest. The chain is built from TRBV5-1 and TRBJ1-1; the match to TRBD1 covers 8 bases. The length of the CDR3 is 14 residues. Trimming removed 4 bases from V and 4 bases from J; junction bases left unmatched: 6. Per germline, CDR1 SGHRS and CDR2 YFSETQ. The CDR3 sequence is CASSPQGAATEAFF. CDR3 bases read: TGCGCCAGCAGCCCTCAGGGGGCAGCCACTGAA.

A note on this clone: Read data end 3 residues before the CDR3 end; the end is taken from the germline J gene. V usage is TRBV6-1 and J usage is TRBJ1-2; TRBD1 is a possible D gene (5 bases). CDR1 is MNHNS and CDR2 is SASEGT in the germline V gene. CDR3 length: 14 residues. CDR3 bases read: TGTGCCAGCAGTGAAGTAGGGGCAGCCTACGAC. This gives the protein CASSEVGAAYD. The CDR3, in full, reads CASSEVGAAYDYTF.

This clone was counted many times. Read data end 3 residues before the CDR3 end; the end is taken from the germline J gene. The chain recombines TRBV19 with TRBJ2-1, with D tentatively TRBD1 (6 bases). V was shortened by 3 bases and J by 9 bases, with 18 bases between the two germline ends. CDR1 and CDR2 (germline): LNHDA, SQIVND (reference sequence). The CDR3 length is 15 residues. Partial CDR3 DNA: TGTGCCAGTAGTATCTCGGACAGAGCTGTGGTTGAG. It yields the protein CASSISDRAVVE. The full CDR3 protein reads CASSISDRAVVEQFF.

This clone was seen a few times. With the read ending 3 residues before the CDR3 end, the germline J gene is used to fill in that end. The V call is TRBV5-6, the J call TRBJ2-7; a weak D match, TRBD2 (7 bases). V dropped 3 bases and J dropped 4 bases, with 14 bases sitting between them. The CDR3 consists of 14 residues. Germline CDR1 is SGHDT and CDR2 is YYEEEE. Here the CDR3 reads CASSYFGGAYEQYF. The sequenced part of the CDR3 DNA is TGTGCCAGCAGCTATTTTGGGGGGGCTTACGAG. The variable domain in full, with the rest retrieved from reference TRBV5-6 and TRBJ2-7, is DAGVTQSPTHLIKTRGQQVTLRCSPKSGHDTVSWYQQALGQGPQFIFQYYEEEERQRGNFPDRFSGHQFPNYSSELNVNALLLGDSALYLCASSYFGGAYEQYFGPGTRLTVT.

This clone was counted between two and nine times. The sequence runs out 3 residues before the end of the CDR3; the remainder is reconstructed from the germline J gene. The rearrangement joins TRBV5-8 to TRBJ2-5, with unresolved D. V was shortened by 0 bases and J by 2 bases, with 8 bases between the two germline ends. Germline lookup yields CDR1 SGHTS and CDR2 YDEGEE. The CDR3 is 14 amino acids. Incomplete CDR3 DNA: TGTGCCAGCAGCTTGGTACAGATACAAGAGACC. Translation gives CASSLVQIQET. The complete CDR3 reads CASSLVQIQETQYF.

This clone showed up just a few times. The CDR3 goes on 3 residues after the read ends, and that part is filled in from the germline J gene. The chain carries TRBV19 and TRBJ1-4; no clear D gene. This CDR3 has 12 residues. Germline loops: CDR1 LNHDA, CDR2 SQIVND (reference sequence). The covered CDR3 bases are TGTGCCAGTAGTCCTACCCATTCACCA. Translating it yields CASSPTHSP. The entire CDR3 is CASSPTHSPLFF. Full variable domain (missing parts from reference TRBV19 and TRBJ1-4): DGGITQSPKYLFRKEGQNVTLSCEQNLNHDAMYWYRQDPGQGLRLIYYSQIVNDFQKGDIAEGYSVSREKKESFPLTVTSAQKNPTAFYLCASSPTHSPLFFGSGTQLSVL.

This clone occurred many times. From the germline J gene comes the end of the CDR3, since the read stops 3 residues before it. The chain employs TRBV6-1 and TRBJ2-4, with D maybe TRBD2 (6 bases). The CDR3 loop spans 13 amino acids. Germline V gives CDR1 MNHNS, CDR2 SASEGT. The covered CDR3 bases are TGTGCCAGCAGTGCCCCGGGGGAGGTCGCT. Protein: CASSAPGEVA. The entire CDR3 reads CASSAPGEVAQYF.

Ten or more counts support this clone. The CDR3 is cut off 3 residues early in the read; its end comes from the germline J gene. The chain employs TRBV7-2 and TRBJ2-1; TRBD2 matches at 9 bases. J was trimmed by 9 bases and V by 1 base; bases with no gene match: 4. This CDR3 is built from 14 residues. Germline V lookup: CDR1 SGHTA, CDR2 FQGNSA. CDR3 sequence reads: CASSLVAGGREQFF. The CDR3 DNA, read in part, is TGTGCCAGCAGCTTAGTTGCGGGGGGGCGTGAG.